The entry below describes one T cell receptor beta chain. Germline V gene sequence: CDR1 MNHNS, CDR2 SASEGT. Trimming removed 1 base from V and 2 bases from J, with 29 bases in between. The CDR3 has 21 residues. The table came from immunoSEQ multiplex PCR; TCRdb's copy has only in-frame clones and leaves some out. The sample contains roughly 69,000 clones, roughly 97% of which appear only once. The data were taken from a study of technical replicates of blood from several donors. The receptor was derived from a human donor in good health. This chain connects TRBV6-1 to TRBJ1-2, with a weak D call TRBD1 (6 bases). The sequenced material came from T cells isolated from PBMCs. CDR3 protein: CASSEVIQQTIITGMNYGYTF. In DNA form, the CDR3 reads TGTGCCAGCAGTGAAGTTATCCAACAGACTATCATTACAGGGATGAACTATGGCTACACCTTC.